The 9 T cell receptor beta chains below come from one sample, sequenced in a study of cytomegalovirus exposure and HLA in healthy donors. In the PCR, 60 Vbeta and 13 Jbeta primers were used. Sequencing was performed with immunoSEQ multiplex PCR; in TCRdb, only in-frame clones are kept and a portion is missing. The table records 150,000 or so clones, roughly 80% of them present only once. The sequencing input was PBMCs. These receptors all stem from a woman aged 40-49 years in good health and CMV-seropositive.

This chain uses TRBV7-2 with TRBJ2-3; 10 nucleotides align to TRBD2. The CDR3 extends over 16 amino acids. After removal of 3 bases from V and 0 bases from J, the junction contained 3 bases not matched to a gene. CDR1 is SGHTA, CDR2 FQGNSA, per germline. CDR3 residues: CASSLLAGASTDTQYF. The CDR3 DNA reads as TGTGCCAGCAGCTTGCTAGCGGGGGCCAGCACAGATACGCAGTATTTT. The full variable domain, its missing parts supplied by reference TRBV7-2 and TRBJ2-3, is GAGVSQSPSNKVTEKGKDVELRCDPISGHTALYWYRQSLGQGLEFLIYFQGNSAPDKSGLPSDRFSAERTGGSVSTLTIQRTQQEDSAVYLCASSLLAGASTDTQYFGPGTRLTVL.

There are a few counts of this clone. The chain has TRBV2 and TRBJ1-4, with 7 bases identical to TRBD1. The CDR3 has 12 amino acids. V lost 8 bases to trimming and J lost 7 bases; unmatched junction nucleotides: 4. The V gene's germline CDR1 is SNHLY and CDR2 FYNNEI. The CDR3, as DNA: TGTGCCAGCCTCCGGGACAGTGAAAAACTGTTTTTT. Translating gives CASLRDSEKLFF. The full variable domain, rest sourced from reference TRBV2 and TRBJ1-4, is EPEVTQTPSHQVTQMGQEVILRCVPISNHLYFYWYRQILGQKVEFLVSFYNNEISEKSEIFDDQFSVERPDGSNFTLKIRSTKLEDSAMYFCASLRDSEKLFFGSGTQLSVL.

This clone was seen a handful of times. The V call is TRBV7-9, the J call TRBJ2-3, with a weak D call TRBD2 (6 bases). CDR1 SEHNR and CDR2 FQNEAQ come from the germline V gene (reference sequence). This CDR3 has 15 amino acids. V was cut by 5 bases and J by 6 bases, with 18 bases left in between. CDR3 nucleotides: TGTGCCAGCAGCCGTGTTTCCGGCGGGGATGATACGCAGTATTTT. Its protein is CASSRVSGGDDTQYF.

This CDR3 is CASTSPSGTYNEQFF. The DNA of the CDR3 is TGTGCCAGCACATCCCCATCGGGGACCTACAATGAGCAGTTCTTC. The chain recombines TRBV19 with TRBJ2-1; possibly TRBD2 for D (5 bases). CDR3 size: 15 residues. CDR1 is LNHDA, CDR2 SQIVND, per germline (reference sequence). Between the trimmed V and J ends, which lost 9 bases and 2 bases, there was a span of 17 bases.

The chain combines TRBV19 with TRBJ2-2, with D uncertain. The germline gives CDR1 LNHDA, CDR2 SQIVND (reference sequence). Trimming removed 4 bases at V and 0 bases at J, with 3 bases between. The CDR3 runs 13 residues. The CDR3 sequence is CASSRPNTGELFF. The CDR3 region has the DNA TGTGCCAGTAGTAGGCCGAACACCGGGGAGCTGTTTTTT.

In its sample, this clone was seen once. The chain has TRBV4-1 and TRBJ2-1; 7 nucleotides align to TRBD1. With 0 bases clipped from V and 4 bases from J, the junction kept 6 bases outside the gene matches. The CDR3 sequence is 16 residues long. CDR1 MGHRA and CDR2 YSYEKL come from the germline V gene. The CDR3 sequence: CASSQEVGDRYNEQFF. The CDR3 DNA sequence: TGCGCCAGCAGCCAAGAGGTCGGGGACAGATACAATGAGCAGTTCTTC.

V usage is TRBV6-5 and J usage is TRBJ2-3; 8 bases agree with TRBD2. V lost 6 bases, J lost 3 bases, and 5 bases stayed unmatched. The germline CDR1 and CDR2 sequences are MNHEY and SVGAGI. The CDR3 is made up of 14 amino acids. This chain's CDR3 is CASRPGLGTDTQYF. The CDR3 DNA follows: TGTGCCAGCAGACCGGGACTAGGTACAGATACGCAGTATTTT.

The gene calls are TRBV9 and TRBJ2-2; weak D call: TRBD2 (5 bases). V was trimmed by 5 bases and J by 3 bases, leaving 11 bases between them. Germline V gene data show CDR1 as SGDLS and CDR2 as YYNGEE. This CDR3 region has 14 residues. This CDR3 reads CASSTRADTGELFF. The DNA of the CDR3 is TGTGCCAGCAGTACGAGGGCAGACACCGGGGAGCTGTTTTTT.

In this sample, this clone turned up a few times. The genes are TRBV29-1 and TRBJ1-3, with D unclear. Germline assignment: CDR1 SQVTM and CDR2 ANQGSEA. The CDR3 loop spans 13 amino acids. Trimming removed 3 bases at V and 2 bases at J, with 8 bases between. As DNA, the CDR3 is TGCAGCGTTGACGGCGGAACTGGAAACACCATATATTTT. Protein sequence: CSVDGGTGNTIYF.